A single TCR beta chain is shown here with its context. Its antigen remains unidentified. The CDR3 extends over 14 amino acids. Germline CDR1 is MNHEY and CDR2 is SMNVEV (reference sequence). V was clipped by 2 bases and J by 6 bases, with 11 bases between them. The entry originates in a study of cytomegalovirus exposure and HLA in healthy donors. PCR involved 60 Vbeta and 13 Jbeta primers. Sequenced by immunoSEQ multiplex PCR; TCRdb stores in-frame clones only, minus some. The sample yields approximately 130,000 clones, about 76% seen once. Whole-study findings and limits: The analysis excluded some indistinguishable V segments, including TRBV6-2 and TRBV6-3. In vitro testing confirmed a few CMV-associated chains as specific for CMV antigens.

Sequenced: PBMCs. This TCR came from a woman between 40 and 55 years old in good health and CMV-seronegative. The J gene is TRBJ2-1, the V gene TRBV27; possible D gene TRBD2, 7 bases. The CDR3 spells CASSLGGAGNEQFF. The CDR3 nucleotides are TGTGCCAGCAGTTTAGGGGGGGCCGGCAATGAGCAGTTCTTC.